One sample yielded the 26 T cell receptor beta chains listed below, sequenced in a study of T cells of healthy individuals. MiXCR was run by TCRdb on the 5' RACE reads, yielding one entry per CDR3 protein. The sample records nearly 100,000 distinct CDR3 sequences, roughly 15% being singletons. These TCRs come from a human donor in good health.

This chain uses TRBV28 with TRBJ2-7; D possibly uses TRBD1 or TRBD2 (5 bases each). Germline V lookup: CDR1 MDHEN, CDR2 SYDVKM. Trimming took off 6 bases at V and 5 bases at J, with 17 bases between the two ends. The CDR3 sequence is 14 residues long. In DNA form, the CDR3 reads TGTGCCAGCAGGGGACCCCCGGAGAGAAACGAGCAGTACTTC. Protein: CASRGPPERNEQYF. Full variable domain (outside the CDR3, taken from reference TRBV28 and TRBJ2-7): DVKVTQSSRYLVKRTGEKVFLECVQDMDHENMFWYRQDPGLGLRLIYFSYDVKMKEKGDIPEGYSVSREKKERFSLILESASTNQTSMYLCASRGPPERNEQYFGPGTRLTVT.

CDR3 loop: CASSAGHSNEKLFF. The CDR3 coding sequence is TGTGCCAGCTCAGCGGGACACTCCAATGAAAAACTGTTTTTT. The rearrangement joins TRBV18 to TRBJ1-4; a possible D gene is TRBD1 (6 bases). The CDR3 is 14 residues long. Per germline, CDR1 KGHSH and CDR2 LQKENI. The V and J ends lost 5 bases and 5 bases respectively, with 12 bases between them. Using reference TRBV18 and TRBJ1-4 for the parts outside the CDR3, the full variable domain is NAGVMQNPRHLVRRRGQEARLRCSPMKGHSHVYWYRQLPEEGLKFMVYLQKENIIDESGMPKERFSAEFPKEGPSILRIQQVVRGDSAAYFCASSAGHSNEKLFFGSGTQLSVL.

The rearrangement joins TRBV7-3 to TRBJ2-3; D assignment may be TRBD1 or TRBD2 (7 bases each). V lost 5 bases and J lost 4, with 16 bases in between. The CDR3 loop spans 15 amino acids. CDR1 and CDR2 from the germline V gene are SGHTA and FQGTGA. The CDR3 DNA reads as TGTGCCAGCAGCCAGCAGGGGGGGGTCTCAGATACGCAGTATTTT. Protein sequence: CASSQQGGVSDTQYF. Filled out from reference TRBV7-3 and TRBJ2-3, the complete variable domain reads GAGVSQTPSNKVTEKGKYVELRCDPISGHTALYWYRQSLGQGPEFLIYFQGTGAADDSGLPNDRFFAVRPEGSVSTLKIQRTERGDSAVYLCASSQQGGVSDTQYFGPGTRLTVL.

V and J are TRBV28 and TRBJ2-7; 9 nucleotides match TRBD1. CDR3 size: 15 residues. The ends lost 5 bases at V and 2 bases at J; junction bases unmatched: 7. The germline CDR1 and CDR2 sequences are MDHEN and SYDVKM. The CDR3 coding sequence is TGTGCCAGCAGTCGGACCGGGACAGGGCCCTACGAGCAGTACTTC. It codes for CASSRTGTGPYEQYF.

This clonotype appeared a few times. The chain joins TRBV2 to TRBJ1-2; a weak D match, TRBD1 (6 bases). Germline lookup yields CDR1 SNHLY and CDR2 FYNNEI. CDR3 length: 14 residues. The V end lost 6 bases, the J end lost 5 bases, and 16 bases lay between the germline ends. The DNA of the CDR3 is TGTGCCAGCAGCGTCATGGGGGCCGTATATGGCTACACCTTC. Translating it yields CASSVMGAVYGYTF.

This clonotype was observed a few times. The rearrangement uses TRBV20-1 and TRBJ2-7; 11 bases line up with TRBD2. The CDR3 totals 17 residues. J lost 0 bases, V lost 3 bases, and 10 bases had no gene match. Germline CDR1 is DFQATT and CDR2 is SNEGSKA (reference sequence). CDR3 bases: TGCAGTGCTAGTACCCCAGGGCTAGCGGGGGGCTCCTACGAGCAGTACTTC. Encoded protein: CSASTPGLAGGSYEQYF.

The chain recombines TRBV11-2 with TRBJ2-5; 14 bases agree with TRBD2. Germline CDR1 reads SGHAT; CDR2 reads FQNNGV. After removal of 5 bases from V and 5 bases from J, the junction contained 7 bases not matched to a gene. The CDR3 is 16 amino acids. The CDR3 bases are TGTGCCAGCAGCACACGGACTAGCGGGGGGAAGGAGACCCAGTACTTC. As protein: CASSTRTSGGKETQYF.

The genes are TRBV2 and TRBJ2-3, with a weak D call TRBD2 (5 bases). Deletions cut 4 bases from V and 5 bases from J, with 16 bases between. Per germline, CDR1 SNHLY and CDR2 FYNNEI. This CDR3 has 15 amino acids. DNA of the CDR3: TGTGCCAGCAGTGTCGTGGGAGTGGCAAGAGATACGCAGTATTTT. Translating gives CASSVVGVARDTQYF.

V is TRBV4-2 and J is TRBJ2-1; unclear D gene. The CDR3 extends over 15 amino acids. Per the germline V gene, CDR1 is LGHNA and CDR2 is YNFKEQ. Deletions cut 5 bases from V and 0 bases from J, with 11 bases between. The CDR3 DNA sequence: TGTGCCAGCAGCTCAAAGACCAGCTCCTACAATGAGCAGTTCTTC. Translation: CASSSKTSSYNEQFF.

This chain joins TRBV12-3 or TRBV12-4 and TRBJ2-7, with D perhaps TRBD2 (6 bases). The CDR3 extends over 14 amino acids. The ends were cut back, 8 bases at V and 0 bases at J, with 14 bases in the middle. The CDR3 sequence is CASQSGPSSYEQYF. The CDR3 DNA is TGTGCCAGCCAGAGCGGGCCGAGCTCCTACGAGCAGTACTTC.

The genes are TRBV5-1 and TRBJ2-3, with 11 bases fitting TRBD2. CDR1 and CDR2 from the germline V gene are SGHRS and YFSETQ. V lost 0 bases to trimming and J lost 3 bases; unmatched junction nucleotides: 3. CDR3 length: 16 residues. The CDR3 bases are TGCGCCAGCAGCTTGGCTACTAGCGGGAGTACAGATACGCAGTATTTT. Translating it yields CASSLATSGSTDTQYF.

The chain recombines TRBV28 with TRBJ2-3; a weak D match, TRBD1 (5 bases). V shed 2 bases and J shed 2 bases, with 8 bases lying between them. This CDR3 region has 14 residues. Germline lookup yields CDR1 MDHEN and CDR2 SYDVKM. As DNA, the CDR3 is TGTGCCAGCAGTTTAGCAGGGTTCACAGATACGCAGTATTTT. Translating gives CASSLAGFTDTQYF.

This clonotype was counted only a few times. The gene calls are TRBV5-1 and TRBJ1-4; a weak D match, TRBD1 (5 bases). CDR1 is SGHRS, CDR2 YFSETQ, per germline. The CDR3 has 15 amino acids. The ends were cut back, 4 bases at V and 8 bases at J, with 18 bases in the middle. The CDR3 loop reads CASSPRQGSTEKLFF. The CDR3 DNA reads TGCGCCAGCAGCCCCCGGCAGGGCTCCACGGAAAAACTGTTTTTT.

This clonotype was counted ten times or more. The rearrangement uses TRBV27 and TRBJ2-5; D gene uncertain. The CDR3 is 11 amino acids. Germline loops: CDR1 MNHEY, CDR2 SMNVEV (reference sequence). V was shortened by 4 bases and J by 2 bases, with 2 bases between the two germline ends. The CDR3 here is CASSSQETQYF. The CDR3 DNA sequence: TGTGCCAGCAGTTCGCAAGAGACCCAGTACTTC.

V usage is TRBV6-5 and J usage is TRBJ2-4, with D maybe TRBD1 (7 bases). The CDR3 consists of 16 residues. V was cut by 6 bases and J by 0 bases, with 15 bases left in between. CDR1 MNHEY and CDR2 SVGAGI come from the germline V gene. CDR3 in amino acids: CASSRGEAIAKNIQYF. Written as DNA, the CDR3 is TGTGCCAGCAGCAGGGGGGAGGCGATAGCCAAAAACATTCAGTACTTC.

The gene calls are TRBV6-2 or TRBV6-3 and TRBJ1-5; the D gene is possibly TRBD1 (5 bases). This CDR3 region has 15 residues. V was trimmed by 2 bases and J by 5 bases, leaving 13 bases between them. Germline V gene lookup returns CDR1 MNHEY and CDR2 SVGEGT. The CDR3 nucleotides read TGTGCCAGCAGTTACCCGGGGGGGTTCGATCAGCCCCAGCATTTT. Encoded protein: CASSYPGGFDQPQHF.

The rearrangement joins TRBV6-2 or TRBV6-3 to TRBJ2-1; tentatively, D is TRBD2 (7 bases). The CDR3 runs to 13 residues. Germline loops: CDR1 MNHEY, CDR2 SVGEGT. V lost 5 bases and J lost 9, with 14 bases in between. The CDR3 loop reads CASSDGGRSEQFF. The CDR3 DNA is TGTGCCAGCAGTGACGGGGGGCGGAGTGAGCAGTTCTTC.

This clonotype was observed many times. The rearrangement uses TRBV10-3 and TRBJ2-3; no firm D call. V gave up 2 bases and J gave up 5 bases, with 2 bases separating them. Germline CDR1 ENHRY, CDR2 SYGVKD. The CDR3 is 11 amino acids. DNA of the CDR3: TGTGCCATCAGTGAGAGAGATACGCAGTATTTT. It is translated as CAISERDTQYF.

This clonotype was counted a few times. The chain has TRBV20-1 and TRBJ2-3, with 10 positions matching TRBD1. With 6 bases clipped from V and 4 bases from J, the junction kept 10 bases outside the gene matches. The germline V gene has CDR1 DFQATT and CDR2 SNEGSKA (reference sequence). The CDR3 is 15 residues long. Here the CDR3 DNA reads TGCAGTGCCGCTTCCGACAGGGGGCCCCCAGATACGCAGTATTTT. It is translated as CSAASDRGPPDTQYF.

The chain uses TRBV28 and TRBJ2-7; 8 nucleotides line up with TRBD1. The CDR3 runs to 14 residues. The V and J ends lost 6 bases and 4 bases, in that order; junction bases with no gene match: 8. The germline gives CDR1 MDHEN, CDR2 SYDVKM. The CDR3 sequence: CASRSGQGVYEQYF. The CDR3 DNA follows: TGTGCCAGCAGAAGCGGACAGGGAGTGTACGAGCAGTACTTC.

This sequence joins TRBV4-2 and TRBJ2-6; 7 bases map to TRBD2. This CDR3 is 18 amino acids long. Trimming removed 0 bases from V and 4 bases from J; junction bases left unmatched: 9. CDR1 LGHNA and CDR2 YNFKEQ come from the germline V gene. This chain's CDR3 is CASSQDNSRGVGANVLTF. Written as DNA, the CDR3 is TGTGCCAGCAGCCAAGACAACTCCCGGGGGGTGGGGGCCAACGTCCTGACTTTC.

This clonotype was recorded a few times. Here the CDR3 reads CASSRDRGQEQPQHF. As DNA, the CDR3 is TGTGCCAGCAGTCGGGACAGGGGGCAGGAGCAGCCCCAGCATTTT. This rearrangement joins TRBV2 to TRBJ1-5; the match to TRBD1 covers 12 bases. Germline trimming cut 5 bases from V and 7 bases from J; bases unmatched to any gene: 6. Germline loops: CDR1 SNHLY, CDR2 FYNNEI. This CDR3 comprises 15 residues.

This clonotype was counted ten times or more. This chain uses TRBV4-2 with TRBJ1-1; D ambiguous. From germline, CDR1 is LGHNA and CDR2 YNFKEQ. The CDR3 runs to 17 residues. The germline V and J ends were trimmed by 0 bases and 5 bases, with 19 bases remaining between them. CDR3 in amino acids: CASSQDGRAESSTEAFF. In DNA, the CDR3 is TGTGCCAGCAGCCAAGATGGTCGGGCCGAAAGCAGTACTGAAGCTTTCTTT.

The chain uses TRBV24-1 and TRBJ2-3; TRBD2 matches 9 bases. The ends lost 5 bases at V and 3 bases at J; junction bases unmatched: 8. Per the germline V gene, CDR1 is KGHDR and CDR2 is SFDVKD. CDR3 length equals 16 residues. CDR3 protein: CATSAPPSGGTDTQYF. CDR3 DNA sequence: TGTGCCACCAGTGCCCCGCCCAGCGGGGGGACAGATACGCAGTATTTT.

This chain joins TRBV20-1 and TRBJ2-1; 7 bases match TRBD1. The CDR3 length is 15 residues. Trimming cost V 4 bases and J 2 bases; bases outside gene matches: 8. From germline, CDR1 is DFQATT and CDR2 SNEGSKA (reference sequence). The CDR3 sequence: CSAKKQGLTYNEQFF. CDR3 bases: TGCAGTGCTAAAAAACAGGGGTTGACCTACAATGAGCAGTTCTTC.

The chain has TRBV15 and TRBJ2-2; D is undetermined. Trimming shortened V by 1 base and J by 3 bases, and 12 bases separated the two germline ends. Germline CDR1 reads LNHNV; CDR2 reads YYDKDF (reference sequence). The CDR3 runs to 16 residues. The CDR3 bases are TGTGCCACCAGCAGAGCATCTGGGATCGACACCGGGGAGCTGTTTTTT. Residues: CATSRASGIDTGELFF. The whole variable domain, remainder taken from reference TRBV15 and TRBJ2-2, is DAMVIQNPRYQVTQFGKPVTLSCSQTLNHNVMYWYQQKSSQAPKLLFHYYDKDFNNEADTPDNFQSRRPNTSFCFLDIRSPGLGDTAMYLCATSRASGIDTGELFFGEGSRLTVL.